What follows are 27 T cell receptor beta chains derived from one specimen sequenced in a study of sequential checkpoint blockade in melanoma. Sequencing used immunoSEQ multiplex PCR; TCRdb keeps in-frame clones, though not all of them. The repertoire includes 17,000 or so clones, 60% to 75% of them detected once, and approximately 10% sits in the top ten. Treatment meaning: randomized to nivolumab then ipilimumab (arm A) or the reverse (arm B). The sample was CD8+ T cells sorted from blood (inferred from file names), taken from a patient given nivolumab and ipilimumab in sequence. Receptor source: a human donor with melanoma.

The V and J genes are TRBV9 and TRBJ1-2, with 10 positions matching TRBD1. This CDR3 has 13 amino acids. Germline CDR1 SGDLS, CDR2 YYNGEE. The trim removed 5 bases at V and 4 bases at J, leaving 2 bases unmatched. The CDR3 region has the DNA TGTGCCAGCAGGGGACAGGGGCCCTATGGCTACACCTTC. Protein sequence: CASRGQGPYGYTF.

The chain carries TRBV19 and TRBJ1-3; D gene ambiguous. CDR3 length: 14 amino acids. Germline V gene lookup returns CDR1 LNHDA and CDR2 SQIVND (reference sequence). Trimming took off 5 bases at V and 0 bases at J, with 8 bases between the two ends. In DNA form, the CDR3 reads TGTGCCAGTAGTGTCGGGTCCTCTGGAAACACCATATATTTT. As protein: CASSVGSSGNTIYF.

As to this clone: Compared with germline, one end of the junction differs, possibly owing to a read error. The rearrangement joins TRBV7-7 to TRBJ2-1, with D possibly TRBD1 on 6 matching bases. The CDR3 length is 15 residues. Germline V gene lookup returns CDR1 SSHAT and CDR2 FNYEAQ (reference sequence). CDR3 sequence (DNA): TGTGCTAGCAGCTTGGTCAGGGGCTCCTACAATGAGCAGTTCTTC. Protein sequence: CASSLVRGSYNEQFF.

The rearrangement joins TRBV6-5 to TRBJ2-5, with 8 bases matching TRBD2. J gave up 2 bases and V 2 bases, and 4 bases lay outside the gene matches. CDR1 and CDR2 from the germline V gene are MNHEY and SVGAGI. The CDR3 totals 15 residues. The CDR3 DNA follows: TGTGCCAGCAGTTACGCGGGGGGACGACAAGAGACCCAGTACTTC. Its protein product is CASSYAGGRQETQYF.

The chain is built from TRBV19 and TRBJ2-5; maybe TRBD1 (6 bases). CDR1 is LNHDA and CDR2 is SQIVND in the germline V gene (reference sequence). V dropped 6 bases and J dropped 5 bases, with 13 bases sitting between them. This CDR3 contains 13 residues. The CDR3 DNA reads as TGTGCCAGTAGCCTCCAGGGGATGGAGACCCAGTACTTC. This sequence encodes CASSLQGMETQYF.

The chain is built from TRBV27 and TRBJ2-7; D may be TRBD2 (6 bases). CDR1 is MNHEY and CDR2 is SMNVEV in the germline V gene (reference sequence). The CDR3 is 13 residues long. The V and J ends lost 5 bases and 0 bases respectively, with 8 bases between them. The DNA for the CDR3 is TGTGCCAGCAGTAGCGGGTACTCCTACGAGCAGTACTTC. It is translated as CASSSGYSYEQYF.

V gene TRBV9 combines with J gene TRBJ1-1; 7 positions agree with TRBD1. This CDR3 is built from 15 residues. Losses at the gene ends were 4 bases for V and 4 bases for J; bases not matched to a gene: 10. Germline V lookup: CDR1 SGDLS, CDR2 YYNGEE. CDR3 sequence: CASSPIGGVSTEAFF. The CDR3, as DNA: TGTGCCAGCAGCCCGATAGGGGGCGTATCCACTGAAGCTTTCTTT.

The rearrangement links TRBV6-6 to TRBJ2-5, with D perhaps TRBD1 (6 bases). The CDR3 length is 15 residues. Per germline, CDR1 MNHNY and CDR2 SVGAGI (reference sequence). Deletions cut 0 bases from V and 5 bases from J, with 13 bases between. Written as DNA, the CDR3 is TGTGCCAGCAGTTACTCCCCTAGGGGGATGGAGACCCAGTACTTC. This encodes CASSYSPRGMETQYF.

V gene TRBV5-1 combines with J gene TRBJ2-7; 10 nucleotides agree with TRBD1. The CDR3 has 15 residues. Germline V gene sequence: CDR1 SGHRS, CDR2 YFSETQ. J gave up 3 bases and V 4 bases, and 7 bases lay outside the gene matches. The CDR3 DNA sequence: TGCGCCAGCAGCGCCGGGACAGGGGTTTACTACGAGCAGTACTTC. Protein sequence: CASSAGTGVYYEQYF.

The chain couples TRBV10-3 to TRBJ2-7; the match to TRBD2 covers 13 bases. With V trimmed by 5 bases and J by 5 bases, 9 bases remained unmatched. Looked up from germline, CDR1 is ENHRY and CDR2 is SYGVKD. This CDR3 has 16 residues. In nucleotides, the CDR3 is TGTGCCATCAGTTATACTAGCGGGAGGGCCCGGCACGAGCAGTACTTC. It encodes CAISYTSGRARHEQYF.

This chain joins TRBV11-2 and TRBJ2-7; 13 bases are shared with TRBD2. The CDR3 loop spans 15 amino acids. CDR1 and CDR2 (germline): SGHAT, FQNNGV. The V segment lost 1 base and the J segment 11 bases; nucleotides outside the gene matches: 8. CDR3 sequence: CASSLGMGLAGTEYF. Written as DNA, the CDR3 is TGTGCCAGCAGCTTAGGTATGGGACTAGCGGGAACCGAGTACTTC.

This clone was counted between two and nine times. The chain is built from TRBV6-5 and TRBJ2-7; 10 bases fit TRBD2. With V trimmed by 6 bases and J by 5 bases, 7 bases remained unmatched. Germline loops: CDR1 MNHEY, CDR2 SVGAGI. The CDR3 sequence is 14 residues long. CDR3: CASRILAGPNEQYF. The CDR3 DNA reads TGTGCCAGCAGGATACTAGCGGGACCCAACGAGCAGTACTTC.

J is TRBJ1-2 and V is TRBV6-5, with 7 bases aligning to TRBD1. Per germline, CDR1 MNHEY and CDR2 SVGAGI. CDR3 length: 12 residues. The trim removed 5 bases at V and 5 bases at J, leaving 2 bases unmatched. CDR3 loop: CASSPGQYGYTF. The CDR3, as DNA: TGTGCCAGCAGTCCGGGACAGTATGGCTACACCTTC.

A few counts support this clone. CDR3 in amino acids: CASSSPTGELFF. DNA of the CDR3: TGTGCCAGCAGCTCCCCGACCGGGGAGCTGTTTTTT. The rearrangement links TRBV7-6 to TRBJ2-2; no definite D call. The V gene's germline CDR1 is SGHVS and CDR2 FNYEAQ. V was pared by 4 bases and J by 5 bases, with 5 bases between. This CDR3 comprises 12 residues.

The chain combines TRBV6-6 with TRBJ2-2; tentatively, D is TRBD2 (5 bases). The CDR3 loop spans 16 amino acids. Trimming left V 2 bases short and J 6 bases short, with 16 bases between. Germline lookup yields CDR1 MNHNY and CDR2 SVGAGI (reference sequence). The CDR3 loop is CASSYTRDYTSGELFF. The CDR3 DNA is TGTGCCAGCAGTTACACTAGGGATTATACTTCCGGGGAGCTGTTTTTT.

This rearrangement joins TRBV29-1 to TRBJ1-1; D uncertain. Germline CDR1 reads SQVTM; CDR2 reads ANQGSEA. The CDR3 consists of 10 residues. The ends were cut back, 7 bases at V and 6 bases at J, with 9 bases in the middle. CDR3 sequence reads: CSAPPAEAFF. The CDR3, as DNA: TGCAGCGCCCCCCCAGCTGAAGCTTTCTTT.

The rearrangement uses TRBV28 and TRBJ2-7; 8 bases match TRBD2. V trimming: 3 bases; J trimming: 3 bases; junction bases outside the gene matches: 7. Germline assignment: CDR1 MDHEN and CDR2 SYDVKM. This CDR3 contains 15 residues. CDR3 nucleotide sequence: TGTGCCAGCAGTTTCGGCAGCGGGAGTCTCTACGAGCAGTACTTC. Amino acid sequence: CASSFGSGSLYEQYF.

This clone has more than one count but fewer than ten. The J gene is TRBJ1-1, the V gene TRBV5-4; TRBD1 agrees at 9 bases. The junction had 15 bases not matched to a gene; V was cut back by 3 bases and J by 3 bases. CDR1 and CDR2 (germline): SGHNT, YYREEE (reference sequence). The CDR3 runs to 18 residues. CDR3 bases: TGTGCCAGCAGCTCCAACGGACGACAGGGGGTGAGTGACACTGAAGCTTTCTTT. Protein sequence: CASSSNGRQGVSDTEAFF.

The CDR3 DNA follows: TGTGCCAGCAGCCCGGCGTCTAGCGGGGTCCCCGGATATACGCAGTATTTT. Translation gives CASSPASSGVPGYTQYF. The chain uses TRBV7-9 and TRBJ2-3; TRBD2 aligns across 9 bases. The CDR3 totals 17 residues. Germline CDR1 reads SEHNR; CDR2 reads FQNEAQ (reference sequence). After removal of 5 bases from V and 7 bases from J, the junction contained 16 bases not matched to a gene.

The CDR3 sequence is CASSPAWDIRQPQHF. The CDR3 DNA reads TGTGCCAGCAGTCCCGCTTGGGACATTAGACAGCCCCAGCATTTT. The V gene is TRBV6-6, the J gene TRBJ1-5, with D perhaps matching TRBD1 (6 bases). V shed 5 bases and J shed 7 bases, with 18 bases lying between them. Germline lookup yields CDR1 MNHNY and CDR2 SVGAGI (reference sequence). The CDR3 sequence is 15 residues long.

The rearrangement joins TRBV14 to TRBJ2-7; D remains ambiguous. CDR3 size: 12 residues. The V end lost 1 base, the J end lost 3 bases, and 4 bases lay between the germline ends. Germline V gives CDR1 SGHDN, CDR2 FVKESK. The CDR3 protein is CASSQAYYEQYF. The CDR3 DNA reads as TGTGCCAGCAGCCAAGCCTACTACGAGCAGTACTTC. The full variable domain, completed using reference TRBV14 and TRBJ2-7, is EAGVTQFPSHSVIEKGQTVTLRCDPISGHDNLYWYRRVMGKEIKFLLHFVKESKQDESGMPNNRFLAERTGGTYSTLKVQPAELEDSGVYFCASSQAYYEQYFGPGTRLTVT.

A single count supports this clone. The chain joins TRBV7-9 to TRBJ1-2; D unclear. The CDR3 runs to 16 residues. V dropped 5 bases and J dropped 2 bases, with 18 bases sitting between them. Germline CDR1 and CDR2: SEHNR and FQNEAQ (reference sequence). The CDR3 nucleotides are TGTGCCAGCAGCCAGCCAGGCCCCGGCGGGAACTATGGCTACACCTTC. Amino acids: CASSQPGPGGNYGYTF.

The V call is TRBV9, the J call TRBJ2-7; D gene ambiguous. Per germline, CDR1 SGDLS and CDR2 YYNGEE. This CDR3 has 18 amino acids. V was clipped by 0 bases and J by 6 bases, with 25 bases between them. CDR3 protein: CASSVVSCSGASRGEQYF. DNA of the CDR3: TGTGCCAGCAGCGTAGTAAGTTGCTCGGGTGCGTCGCGAGGCGAGCAGTACTTC.

This clone has just a few counts. V gene TRBV12-5 combines with J gene TRBJ2-7; TRBD1 agrees at 9 bases. The germline V gene has CDR1 LGHNT and CDR2 FRNRAP. Unmatched junction bases numbered 1, after V lost 5 bases and J lost 2 bases. The CDR3 length is 13 residues. Here the CDR3 reads CASGRDRAYEQYF. The CDR3 nucleotides are TGTGCTAGTGGTCGGGACAGGGCCTACGAGCAGTACTTC.

This clone appeared a single time. V and J are TRBV27 and TRBJ2-3; TRBD2 aligns across 11 bases. This CDR3 has 16 amino acids. Germline assignment: CDR1 MNHEY and CDR2 SMNVEV (reference sequence). V trimming: 5 bases; J trimming: 2 bases; junction bases outside the gene matches: 6. The CDR3 region is CASSPASGRFTDTQYF. CDR3 in DNA: TGTGCCAGCAGTCCTGCTAGCGGGAGGTTCACAGATACGCAGTATTTT.

This clone has only a few counts. V gene TRBV6-1 combines with J gene TRBJ2-5; D is ambiguous. This CDR3 comprises 14 residues. Germline values: CDR1 MNHNS, CDR2 SASEGT. V was cut by 2 bases and J by 1 base, with 8 bases left in between. For the CDR3, the DNA is TGTGCCAGCAGTGAAACGACGGGCCAAGAGACCCAGTACTTC. Amino acids: CASSETTGQETQYF.

This clone has only a few counts. The chain carries TRBV9 and TRBJ1-1; D uncertain. The CDR3 contains 14 residues. V lost 2 bases to trimming and J lost 2 bases, with 10 bases between them. Germline V gives CDR1 SGDLS, CDR2 YYNGEE. As DNA, the CDR3 is TGTGCCAGCAGCGTTGCCAGGACTAACACTGAAGCTTTCTTT. Translating gives CASSVARTNTEAFF.